The 22 T cell receptor beta chains below all came from one sample that was sequenced in a study of cytomegalovirus exposure and HLA in healthy donors. PCR primers comprised 60 Vbeta and 13 Jbeta primers. Profiled with immunoSEQ multiplex PCR; TCRdb holds only in-frame clones, not every one. The sample includes more than 95,000 clones, 70% to 90% seen only once; the top ten take 20%. The sequenced sample consisted of PBMCs. The source of these receptors is a man between 18 and 29 years old in good health and CMV-seropositive.

This chain links TRBV9 with TRBJ1-5; 7 positions match TRBD1. The ends lost 3 bases at V and 1 base at J; junction bases unmatched: 13. Per germline, CDR1 SGDLS and CDR2 YYNGEE. This CDR3 comprises 18 residues. The CDR3 protein is CASSAQGWVGRSNQPQHF. The CDR3 DNA reads TGTGCCAGCAGCGCACAGGGGTGGGTGGGCAGGAGCAATCAGCCCCAGCATTTT.

The chain links TRBV27 to TRBJ2-7, with 7 bases identical to TRBD2. With V trimmed by 3 bases and J by 6 bases, 14 bases remained unmatched. Germline CDR1 and CDR2: MNHEY and SMNVEV (reference sequence). The CDR3 consists of 16 residues. Here the CDR3 reads CASSLRGLSAGREQYF. CDR3 sequence (DNA): TGTGCCAGCAGTTTGAGGGGACTATCGGCAGGGCGCGAGCAGTACTTC.

The rearrangement links TRBV7-9 to TRBJ1-1; D might be TRBD1 (5 bases). The ends were cut back, 5 bases at V and 5 bases at J, with 18 bases in the middle. Germline loops: CDR1 SEHNR, CDR2 FQNEAQ (reference sequence). This CDR3 spans 15 amino acids. CDR3 sequence: CASSPKGAGQTEAFF. In DNA, the CDR3 is TGTGCCAGCAGCCCCAAAGGGGCAGGGCAGACTGAAGCTTTCTTT.

The V and J genes are TRBV20-1 and TRBJ2-7; D is perhaps TRBD1 (6 bases). V lost 6 bases, J lost 5 bases, and 11 bases lay in between. Germline V gene data show CDR1 as DFQATT and CDR2 as SNEGSKA (reference sequence). CDR3 length: 11 residues. This CDR3 is CSANPGDEQYF. In DNA form, the CDR3 reads TGCAGTGCCAACCCAGGGGACGAGCAGTACTTC.

CDR3 nucleotide sequence: TGTGCCAGCAGTGCGAGGGAATCAGGAAACACCATATATTTT. It yields the protein CASSARESGNTIYF. The genes are TRBV6-1 and TRBJ1-3, with D unresolved. The germline V gene encodes CDR1 MNHNS and CDR2 SASEGT. Trimming pared 4 bases from V and 4 bases from J, leaving 11 bases between. The CDR3 sequence is 14 residues long.

The chain links TRBV9 to TRBJ2-7, with TRBD1 as a possible D gene (5 bases). Trimming took off 0 bases at V and 3 bases at J, with 10 bases between the two ends. The CDR3 is 14 amino acids. The germline V gene has CDR1 SGDLS and CDR2 YYNGEE. CDR3 amino acids: CASSVEWTNYEQYF. As DNA, the CDR3 is TGTGCCAGCAGCGTAGAATGGACAAACTACGAGCAGTACTTC. Drawing the rest from reference TRBV9 and TRBJ2-7, the complete variable domain is DSGVTQTPKHLITATGQRVTLRCSPRSGDLSVYWYQQSLDQGLQFLIQYYNGEERAKGNILERFSAQQFPDLHSELNLSSLELGDSALYFCASSVEWTNYEQYFGPGTRLTVT.

The rearrangement uses TRBV19 and TRBJ2-2; TRBD2 matches 9 bases. The CDR3 has 13 residues. Per germline, CDR1 LNHDA and CDR2 SQIVND (reference sequence). With 10 bases clipped from V and 6 bases from J, the junction kept 6 bases outside the gene matches. The CDR3 bases are TGTGCCACAACCTTAGCGGGGGCCGGGGAGCTGTTTTTT. Its protein is CATTLAGAGELFF.

The chain is built from TRBV29-1 and TRBJ1-1; D remains unclear. V was shortened by 4 bases and J by 3 bases, with 18 bases between the two germline ends. CDR1 SQVTM and CDR2 ANQGSEA come from the germline V gene. The length of the CDR3 is 15 residues. CDR3 loop: CSVVGLLAVDTEAFF. The CDR3, as DNA: TGCAGCGTTGTTGGACTTCTGGCAGTGGACACTGAAGCTTTCTTT.

The chain combines TRBV16 with TRBJ1-2; D gene uncertain. CDR1 and CDR2 (germline): KGHSY, FQNENV. V lost 2 bases to trimming and J lost 4 bases, with 11 bases between them. The CDR3 consists of 14 residues. CDR3 sequence (DNA): TGTGCCAGCAGCCAAGAGGGAGTTGGCTATGGCTACACCTTC. Protein sequence: CASSQEGVGYGYTF.

The chain uses TRBV13 and TRBJ1-2; D perhaps matches TRBD1 (5 bases). The CDR3 is 13 residues long. The germline CDR1 and CDR2 sequences are PRHDT and FYEKMQ (reference sequence). Trimming removed 0 bases at V and 8 bases at J, with 10 bases between. CDR3 sequence reads: CASSLGAGRGYTF. CDR3 nucleotide sequence: TGTGCCAGCAGCTTAGGGGCAGGGCGCGGCTACACCTTC.

The chain links TRBV2 to TRBJ1-2; 7 nucleotides agree with TRBD1. The CDR3 length is 16 residues. Germline V gives CDR1 SNHLY, CDR2 FYNNEI. The V gene end was trimmed by 3 bases and the J gene end by 8 bases; junction bases not matched to a gene: 15. The CDR3 nucleotides are TGTGCCAGCAGTGAGGGGACAGTCCCCGCGGTCTACGGCTACACCTTC. Protein product: CASSEGTVPAVYGYTF.

The genes are TRBV13 and TRBJ1-2; D not resolved. CDR3 length: 12 residues. Trimming removed 4 bases at V and 12 bases at J, with 15 bases between. Germline V gives CDR1 PRHDT, CDR2 FYEKMQ (reference sequence). The CDR3 loop reads CASSSGRGIHTF. The CDR3, as DNA: TGTGCCAGCAGCTCCGGTCGGGGTATTCACACCTTC.

This chain connects TRBV5-1 to TRBJ2-3; maybe TRBD2 (6 bases). The germline gives CDR1 SGHRS, CDR2 YFSETQ. The CDR3 consists of 14 residues. V was shortened by 4 bases and J by 3 bases, with 12 bases between the two germline ends. The CDR3 is CASSQGLLTDTQYF. The CDR3 DNA is TGCGCCAGCAGCCAGGGACTTTTAACAGATACGCAGTATTTT.

The rearrangement uses TRBV29-1 and TRBJ2-2, with D unresolved. Germline lookup yields CDR1 SQVTM and CDR2 ANQGSEA. The CDR3 runs to 13 residues. V lost 5 bases and J 1 base, leaving 8 bases between the germline ends. CDR3 nucleotide sequence: TGCAGCGTTCGCGAGATGAACACCGGGGAGCTGTTTTTT. Protein product: CSVREMNTGELFF.

This clone was detected a few times. The V gene is TRBV7-9, the J gene TRBJ2-3; tentative D call: TRBD1 (6 bases). Germline-derived CDR1 and CDR2 are SEHNR and FQNEAQ (reference sequence). The length of the CDR3 is 15 residues. Between the trimmed V and J ends, which lost 0 bases and 5 bases, there was a span of 12 bases. CDR3 residues: CASSLATGTKDTQYF. Written as DNA, the CDR3 is TGTGCCAGCAGCTTAGCTACCGGGACAAAAGATACGCAGTATTTT. The full variable domain, its missing parts supplied by reference TRBV7-9 and TRBJ2-3, is DTGVSQNPRHKITKRGQNVTFRCDPISEHNRLYWYRQTLGQGPEFLTYFQNEAQLEKSRLLSDRFSAERPKGSFSTLEIQRTEQGDSAMYLCASSLATGTKDTQYFGPGTRLTVL.

V and J are TRBV28 and TRBJ1-2, with D perhaps matching TRBD1 (6 bases). This CDR3 spans 14 amino acids. CDR1 is MDHEN, CDR2 SYDVKM, per germline. V lost 4 bases and J lost 6, with 15 bases in between. The CDR3 bases are TGTGCCAGCAGTTCCCCGGGACAAATGGATGGCTACACCTTC. It encodes CASSSPGQMDGYTF.

This clone was observed once. This rearrangement joins TRBV19 to TRBJ2-7, with 13 bases matching TRBD2. Germline values: CDR1 LNHDA, CDR2 SQIVND (reference sequence). With V trimmed by 6 bases and J by 7 bases, 6 bases remained unmatched. This CDR3 has 14 residues. The DNA for the CDR3 is TGTGCCAGTAGCCCGGGACTAGCGGGGAAGGAGCAGTACTTC. It encodes CASSPGLAGKEQYF.

V and J are TRBV11-2 and TRBJ1-4; 9 bases are a match to TRBD1. Germline CDR1 SGHAT, CDR2 FQNNGV. Trimming at V came to 5 bases and at J to 10 bases, leaving 11 bases not matched to a gene. CDR3 length: 15 amino acids. CDR3 DNA: TGTGCCAGCAGCCACTTGACAGGGGGGGAAGGAAAACTGTTTTTT. It codes for CASSHLTGGEGKLFF.

This chain links TRBV9 with TRBJ2-5; TRBD1 might be the D (6 bases). Trimming pared 3 bases from V and 2 bases from J, leaving 8 bases between. Germline CDR1 reads SGDLS; CDR2 reads YYNGEE. The CDR3 spans 13 residues. The CDR3 DNA follows: TGTGCCAGCAGCGGAGGACAGCAAGAGACCCAGTACTTC. It translates to CASSGGQQETQYF.

The chain employs TRBV11-2 and TRBJ2-7; unclear D gene. V lost 3 bases to trimming and J lost 2 bases, with 17 bases between them. CDR1 is SGHAT and CDR2 is FQNNGV in the germline V gene. CDR3 size: 16 residues. The CDR3 DNA reads as TGTGCCAGCAGCTTCTCCAGGCAGGTCGCCACCTACGAGCAGTACTTC. Amino acids: CASSFSRQVATYEQYF.

This clone has only a few counts. The chain combines TRBV10-2 with TRBJ1-1, with D uncertain. Germline CDR1 WSHSY, CDR2 SAAADI. This CDR3 spans 13 amino acids. Trimming cost V 7 bases and J 5 bases, with 14 bases left between them. DNA for the CDR3: TGCGCCAGCATTGGGGAGGGTGGGACTGAAGCTTTCTTT. It is translated as CASIGEGGTEAFF.

The CDR3 DNA reads TGTGCCAGCAGATCAGGGGGAGAACACTACAATGAGCAGTTCTTC. Amino acid sequence: CASRSGGEHYNEQFF. The chain couples TRBV7-9 to TRBJ2-1; TRBD1 aligns across 7 bases. Germline V gene data show CDR1 as SEHNR and CDR2 as FQNEAQ (reference sequence). The CDR3 has 15 residues. V shed 6 bases, J shed 3 bases, and the junction held 8 bases outside the gene matches.